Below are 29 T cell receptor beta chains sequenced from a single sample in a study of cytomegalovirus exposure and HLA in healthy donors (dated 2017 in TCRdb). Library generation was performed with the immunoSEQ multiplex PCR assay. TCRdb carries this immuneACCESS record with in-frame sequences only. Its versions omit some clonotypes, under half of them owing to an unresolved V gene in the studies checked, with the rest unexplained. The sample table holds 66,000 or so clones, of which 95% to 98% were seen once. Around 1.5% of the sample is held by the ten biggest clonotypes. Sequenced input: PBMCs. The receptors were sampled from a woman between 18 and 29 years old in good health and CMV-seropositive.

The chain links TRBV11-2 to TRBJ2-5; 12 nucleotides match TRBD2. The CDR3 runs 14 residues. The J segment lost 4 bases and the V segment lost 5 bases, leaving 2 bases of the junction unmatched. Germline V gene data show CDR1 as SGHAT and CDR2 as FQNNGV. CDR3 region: CASSQGLAGETQYF. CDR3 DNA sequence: TGTGCCAGCAGCCAGGGACTAGCGGGAGAGACCCAGTACTTC.

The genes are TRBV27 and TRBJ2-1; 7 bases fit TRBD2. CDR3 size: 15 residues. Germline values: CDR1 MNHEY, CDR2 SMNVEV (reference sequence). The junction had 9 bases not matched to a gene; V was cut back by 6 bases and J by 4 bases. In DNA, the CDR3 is TGTGCCAGCAGCTTGGGCGGGAGCTTTTACAATGAGCAGTTCTTC. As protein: CASSLGGSFYNEQFF.

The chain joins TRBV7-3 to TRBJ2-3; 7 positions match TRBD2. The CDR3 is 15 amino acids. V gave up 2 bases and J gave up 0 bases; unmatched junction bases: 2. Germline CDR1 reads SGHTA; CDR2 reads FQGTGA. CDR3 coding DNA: TGTGCCAGCAGCTTAGCGGGAGAGAGCACAGATACGCAGTATTTT. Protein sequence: CASSLAGESTDTQYF.

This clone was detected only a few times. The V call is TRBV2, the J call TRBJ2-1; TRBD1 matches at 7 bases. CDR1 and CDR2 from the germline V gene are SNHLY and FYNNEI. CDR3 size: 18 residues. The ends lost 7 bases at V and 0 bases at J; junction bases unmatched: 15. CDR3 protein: CASIHSGTVDSSYNEQFF. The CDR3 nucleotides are TGTGCCAGCATCCACTCCGGGACAGTTGATAGCTCCTACAATGAGCAGTTCTTC. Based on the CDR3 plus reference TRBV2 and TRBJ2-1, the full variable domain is EPEVTQTPSHQVTQMGQEVILRCVPISNHLYFYWYRQILGQKVEFLVSFYNNEISEKSEIFDDQFSVERPDGSNFTLKIRSTKLEDSAMYFCASIHSGTVDSSYNEQFFGPGTRLTVL.

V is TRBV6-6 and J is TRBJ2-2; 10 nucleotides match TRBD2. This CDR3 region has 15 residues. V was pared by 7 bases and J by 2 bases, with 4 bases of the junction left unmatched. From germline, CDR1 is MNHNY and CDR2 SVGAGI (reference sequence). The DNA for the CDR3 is TGTGCCAGCACCGTAGCGGGAGGCAACACCGGGGAGCTGTTTTTT. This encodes CASTVAGGNTGELFF.

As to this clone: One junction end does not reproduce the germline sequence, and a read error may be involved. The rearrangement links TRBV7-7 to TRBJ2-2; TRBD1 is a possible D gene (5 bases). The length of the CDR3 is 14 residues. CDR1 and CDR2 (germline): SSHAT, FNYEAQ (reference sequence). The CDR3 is CASSFGHDTGELFF. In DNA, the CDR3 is TGTGCTAGCAGCTTCGGACATGACACCGGGGAGCTGTTTTTT.

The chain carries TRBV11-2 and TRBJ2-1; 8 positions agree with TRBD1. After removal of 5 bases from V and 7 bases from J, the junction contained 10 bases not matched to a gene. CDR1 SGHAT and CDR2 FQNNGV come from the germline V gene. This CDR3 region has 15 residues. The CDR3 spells CASSQGTGSWNEQFF. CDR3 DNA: TGTGCCAGCAGCCAAGGGACAGGCAGCTGGAATGAGCAGTTCTTC.

The CDR3, as DNA: TGTGCCAGCAGTCTACAGGGGGAAGGGTACGAGCAGTACTTC. Amino acid sequence: CASSLQGEGYEQYF. This chain connects TRBV27 to TRBJ2-7, with TRBD1 matching 8 bases. This CDR3 has 14 amino acids. V was pared by 5 bases and J by 4 bases, with 7 bases of the junction left unmatched. Germline assignment: CDR1 MNHEY and CDR2 SMNVEV (reference sequence).

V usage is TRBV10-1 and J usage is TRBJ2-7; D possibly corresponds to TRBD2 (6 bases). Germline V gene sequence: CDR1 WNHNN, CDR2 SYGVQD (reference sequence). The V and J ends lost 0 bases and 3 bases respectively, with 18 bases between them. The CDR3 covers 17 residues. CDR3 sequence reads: CASSESLPGTRVYEQYF. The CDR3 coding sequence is TGCGCCAGCAGTGAGTCTTTGCCGGGGACTCGAGTCTACGAGCAGTACTTC.

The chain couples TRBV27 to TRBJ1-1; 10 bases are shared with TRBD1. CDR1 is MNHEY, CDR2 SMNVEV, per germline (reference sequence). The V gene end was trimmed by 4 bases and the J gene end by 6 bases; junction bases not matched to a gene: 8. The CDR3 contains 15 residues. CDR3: CASSYARDRGAEAFF. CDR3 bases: TGTGCCAGCAGTTACGCTAGGGACAGGGGTGCTGAAGCTTTCTTT.

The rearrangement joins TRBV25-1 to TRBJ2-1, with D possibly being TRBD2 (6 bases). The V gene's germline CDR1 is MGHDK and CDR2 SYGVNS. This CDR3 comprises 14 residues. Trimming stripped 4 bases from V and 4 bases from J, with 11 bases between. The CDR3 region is CASSGGLAYNEQFF. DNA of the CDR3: TGTGCCAGCAGTGGGGGACTCGCATACAATGAGCAGTTCTTC.

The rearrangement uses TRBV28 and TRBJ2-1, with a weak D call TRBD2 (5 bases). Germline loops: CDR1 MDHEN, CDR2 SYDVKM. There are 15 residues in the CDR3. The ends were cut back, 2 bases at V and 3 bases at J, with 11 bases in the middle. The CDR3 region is CASSLRKLDYNEQFF. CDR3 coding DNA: TGTGCCAGCAGTTTACGGAAACTAGACTACAATGAGCAGTTCTTC.

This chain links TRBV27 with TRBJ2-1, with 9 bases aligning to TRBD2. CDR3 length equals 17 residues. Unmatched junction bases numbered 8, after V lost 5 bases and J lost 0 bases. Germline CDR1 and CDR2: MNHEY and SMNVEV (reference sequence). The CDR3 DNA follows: TGTGCCAGCAGTCCCCTAGGTAGCGGGAGCTCCTACAATGAGCAGTTCTTC. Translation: CASSPLGSGSSYNEQFF.

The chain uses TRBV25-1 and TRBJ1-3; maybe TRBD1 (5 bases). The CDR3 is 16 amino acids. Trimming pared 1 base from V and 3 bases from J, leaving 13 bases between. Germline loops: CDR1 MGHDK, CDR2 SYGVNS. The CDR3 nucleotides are TGTGCCAGCAGTGAATTCCGGGGGAGGTTTGGAAACACCATATATTTT. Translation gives CASSEFRGRFGNTIYF.

The CDR3 DNA follows: TGTGCCAGCAGTGAACTAGCGGGAGGTTCCTACGAGCAGTACTTC. Translation: CASSELAGGSYEQYF. The gene calls are TRBV6-1 and TRBJ2-7; 11 bases match TRBD2. Germline CDR1 and CDR2: MNHNS and SASEGT. The CDR3 loop spans 15 amino acids. Trimming cost V 2 bases and J 1 base; bases outside gene matches: 1.

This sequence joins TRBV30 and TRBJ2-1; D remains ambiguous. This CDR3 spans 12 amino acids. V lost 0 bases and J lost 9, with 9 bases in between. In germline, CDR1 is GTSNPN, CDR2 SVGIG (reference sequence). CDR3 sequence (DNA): TGTGCCTGGAGTGTACGGAGCGCTGAGCAGTTCTTC. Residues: CAWSVRSAEQFF.

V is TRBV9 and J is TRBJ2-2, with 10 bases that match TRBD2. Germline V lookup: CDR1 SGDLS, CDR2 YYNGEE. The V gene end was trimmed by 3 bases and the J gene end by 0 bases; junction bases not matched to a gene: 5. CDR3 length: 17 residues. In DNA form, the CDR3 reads TGTGCCAGCAGCGCCCTAGCGGGAGCAACGAACACCGGGGAGCTGTTTTTT. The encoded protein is CASSALAGATNTGELFF.

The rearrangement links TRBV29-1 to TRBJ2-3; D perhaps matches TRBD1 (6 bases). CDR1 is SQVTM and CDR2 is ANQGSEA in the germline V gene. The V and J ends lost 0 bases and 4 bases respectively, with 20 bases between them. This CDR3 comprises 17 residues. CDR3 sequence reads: CSVEDRVRGSGADTQYF. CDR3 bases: TGCAGCGTTGAAGATAGGGTTAGGGGGTCCGGAGCAGATACGCAGTATTTT.

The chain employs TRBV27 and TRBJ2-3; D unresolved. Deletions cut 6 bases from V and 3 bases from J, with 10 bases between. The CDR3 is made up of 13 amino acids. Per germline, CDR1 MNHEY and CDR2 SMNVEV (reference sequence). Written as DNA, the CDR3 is TGTGCCAGCAGCCCTTCCCGGACAGATACGCAGTATTTT. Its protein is CASSPSRTDTQYF.

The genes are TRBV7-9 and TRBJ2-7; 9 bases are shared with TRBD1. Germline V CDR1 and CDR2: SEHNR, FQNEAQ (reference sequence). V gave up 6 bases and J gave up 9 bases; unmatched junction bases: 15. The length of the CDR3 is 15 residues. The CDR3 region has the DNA TGTGCCAGCAGTCAAAGACCCGGGACAGGGATCGGGCAGTACTTC. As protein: CASSQRPGTGIGQYF.

DNA for the CDR3: TGTGCCAGCAGTGAACTTAGAGCCGGGACACGGAATCAGCCCCAGCATTTT. Translated: CASSELRAGTRNQPQHF. The chain has TRBV6-1 and TRBJ1-5; tentatively, D is TRBD1 (6 bases). The CDR3 is 17 residues long. The germline V and J ends were trimmed by 2 bases and 4 bases, with 18 bases remaining between them. Germline values: CDR1 MNHNS, CDR2 SASEGT.

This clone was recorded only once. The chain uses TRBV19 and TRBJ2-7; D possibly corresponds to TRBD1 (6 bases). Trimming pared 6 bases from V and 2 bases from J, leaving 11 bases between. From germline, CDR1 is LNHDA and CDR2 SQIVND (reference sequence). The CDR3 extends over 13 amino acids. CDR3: CASSLTGTYEQYF. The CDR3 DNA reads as TGTGCCAGTAGCTTGACAGGAACCTACGAGCAGTACTTC.

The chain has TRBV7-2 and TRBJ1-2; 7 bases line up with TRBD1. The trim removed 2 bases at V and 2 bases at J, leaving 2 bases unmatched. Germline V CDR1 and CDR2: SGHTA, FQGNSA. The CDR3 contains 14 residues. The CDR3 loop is CASSLSDRNYGYTF. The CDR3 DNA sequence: TGTGCCAGCAGCTTATCGGACAGGAACTATGGCTACACCTTC.

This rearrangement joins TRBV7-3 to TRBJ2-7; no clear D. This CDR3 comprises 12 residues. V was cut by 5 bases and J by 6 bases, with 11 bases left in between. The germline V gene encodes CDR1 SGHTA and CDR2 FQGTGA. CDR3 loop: CASSASPGEQYF. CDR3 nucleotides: TGTGCCAGCAGCGCCTCCCCAGGCGAGCAGTACTTC. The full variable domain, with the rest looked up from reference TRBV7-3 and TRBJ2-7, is GAGVSQTPSNKVTEKGKYVELRCDPISGHTALYWYRQSLGQGPEFLIYFQGTGAADDSGLPNDRFFAVRPEGSVSTLKIQRTERGDSAVYLCASSASPGEQYFGPGTRLTVT.

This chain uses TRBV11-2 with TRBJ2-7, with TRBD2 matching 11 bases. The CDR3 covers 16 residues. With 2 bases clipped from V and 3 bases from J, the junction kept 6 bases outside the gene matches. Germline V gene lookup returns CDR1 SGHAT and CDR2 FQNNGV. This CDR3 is CASSLISSGRLYEQYF. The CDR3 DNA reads TGTGCCAGCAGCTTAATTTCTAGCGGGAGGCTCTACGAGCAGTACTTC.

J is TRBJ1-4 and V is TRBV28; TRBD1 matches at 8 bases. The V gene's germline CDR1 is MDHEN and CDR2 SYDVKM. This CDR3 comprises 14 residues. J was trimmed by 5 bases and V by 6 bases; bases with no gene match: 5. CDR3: CASRPQGANEKLFF. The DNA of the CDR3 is TGTGCCAGCAGGCCGCAGGGGGCCAATGAAAAACTGTTTTTT.

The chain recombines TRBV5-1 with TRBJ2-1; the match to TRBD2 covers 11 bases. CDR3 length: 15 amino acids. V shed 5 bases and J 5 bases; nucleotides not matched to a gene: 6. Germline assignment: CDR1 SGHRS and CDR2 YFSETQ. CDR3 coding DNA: TGCGCCAGCAGTACCGGGACTAGCGGTGACAATGAGCAGTTCTTC. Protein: CASSTGTSGDNEQFF.

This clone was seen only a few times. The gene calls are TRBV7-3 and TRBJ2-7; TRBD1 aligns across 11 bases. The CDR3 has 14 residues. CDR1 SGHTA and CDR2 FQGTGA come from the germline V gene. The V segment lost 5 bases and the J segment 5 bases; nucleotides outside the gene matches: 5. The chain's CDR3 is CASSGTGGKNEQYF. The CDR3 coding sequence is TGTGCCAGCAGCGGGACAGGGGGTAAGAACGAGCAGTACTTC.

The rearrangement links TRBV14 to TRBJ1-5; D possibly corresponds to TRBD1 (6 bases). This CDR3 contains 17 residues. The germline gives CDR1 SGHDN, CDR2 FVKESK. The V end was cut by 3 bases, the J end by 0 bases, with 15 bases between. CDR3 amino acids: CASSQVDRRLSNQPQHF. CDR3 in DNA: TGTGCCAGCAGCCAGGTAGACAGGAGACTTAGCAATCAGCCCCAGCATTTT.